This TCR beta chain was sequenced during a study of T cell responses to AZD1222 COVID-19 vaccine. Study-wide background: Recipients boosted at about 4 weeks or about 12 weeks are pooled.

The data were produced by immunoSEQ multiplex PCR, yet TCRdb's version contains in-frame clones alone and is incomplete. This table has more than 130,000 clones, approximately 90% appearing once. The CDR3 runs 18 residues. V shed 1 base, J shed 1 base, and the junction held 6 bases outside the gene matches. CDR1 and CDR2 (germline): MNHEY, SMNVEV (reference sequence). Whole-study findings and limits: Donors, mostly white British, included more females; clonal diversity was possibly underestimated. Reports say nearly half of spike-specific TCRs go after unmutated variant regions. Dominant CD4 TCR responses targeted spike regions 160-218 and 743-854.

To note about this clone: Its antigen is not known.

Specimen: peripheral blood, collected on day 0 of AZD1222 vaccination. This clonotype was obtained from an adult in good health. The V call is TRBV27, the J call TRBJ2-1, with 11 bases aligning to TRBD2. Here the CDR3 reads CASSLFLAGGLSYNEQFF. DNA for the CDR3: TGTGCCAGCAGTTTATTTCTAGCGGGAGGTTTATCCTACAATGAGCAGTTCTTC.